These T cell receptor beta chains were read from a single sample in a study of blood T cell repertoires in COVID-19. The repertoire was sequenced with immunoSEQ multiplex PCR; TCRdb's copy has only in-frame clones and lacks some. The table lists about 270,000 clones, around 86% of them singletons, with over 2.5% in the top ten. What was sequenced was peripheral blood. The receptors come from a woman aged 60-70 years with active or convalescent COVID-19. Each CDR3 is given with its conserved first and last residue. Each record gives: D gene, clone size, J gene, V gene, CDR3 protein, CDR3 DNA. D genes are given only for firm matches. Size is omitted from some rows. Given values are once, few, many or a class for expanded clones.

d_gene: TRBD1; abundance: few; j_gene: TRBJ2-1; v_gene: TRBV7-9; CDR3aa: CASSSPQGNYNEQFF; CDR3nt: TGTGCCAGCAGCTCCCCACAGGGGAACTACAATGAGCAGTTCTTC
d_gene: NA; abundance: NA; j_gene: TRBJ1-1; v_gene: TRBV7-9; CDR3aa: CASSPWLVPGNTEAFF; CDR3nt: TGTGCCAGCAGCCCATGGTTGGTACCGGGGAACACTGAAGCTTTCTTT
d_gene: NA; abundance: NA; j_gene: TRBJ2-7; v_gene: TRBV14; CDR3aa: CASGTGRTSYEQYF; CDR3nt: TGTGCCAGTGGAACAGGACGTACCTCCTACGAGCAGTACTTC
d_gene: NA; abundance: NA; j_gene: TRBJ2-2; v_gene: TRBV6-5; CDR3aa: CASRNTGELFF; CDR3nt: TGTGCCAGCCGGAACACCGGGGAGCTGTTTTTT
d_gene: TRBD1; abundance: NA; j_gene: TRBJ2-7; v_gene: TRBV19; CDR3aa: CASTRGQDASYEQYF; CDR3nt: TGTGCCAGTACACGCGGACAGGACGCATCCTACGAGCAGTACTTC
d_gene: NA; abundance: NA; j_gene: TRBJ1-5; v_gene: TRBV3-1/TRBV3-2; CDR3aa: CASSSGIPNQPQHF; CDR3nt: TGTGCCAGCAGCTCAGGGATCCCCAATCAGCCCCAGCATTTT
d_gene: TRBD2; abundance: NA; j_gene: TRBJ2-3; v_gene: TRBV4-1; CDR3aa: CASSQGLAGDGTQYF; CDR3nt: TGCGCCAGCAGCCAAGGGCTAGCGGGGGACGGGACGCAGTATTTT
d_gene: TRBD2; abundance: NA; j_gene: TRBJ2-3; v_gene: TRBV2; CDR3aa: CASSGTSSTDTQYF; CDR3nt: TGTGCCAGCAGCGGGACTAGCAGCACAGATACGCAGTATTTT
d_gene: NA; abundance: NA; j_gene: TRBJ1-6; v_gene: TRBV7-8; CDR3aa: CASSLVRQSSPLHF; CDR3nt: TGTGCCAGCAGCTTAGTCAGGCAGAGTTCACCCCTCCACTTT
d_gene: TRBD1; abundance: NA; j_gene: TRBJ1-6; v_gene: TRBV19; CDR3aa: CASKGQAASYNSPLHF; CDR3nt: TGTGCCAGTAAGGGACAGGCTGCCTCCTATAATTCACCCCTCCACTTT
d_gene: TRBD1; abundance: NA; j_gene: TRBJ2-2; v_gene: TRBV19; CDR3aa: CASSADRGLYGELFF; CDR3nt: TGTGCCAGTAGTGCGGACAGGGGGCTTTACGGGGAGCTGTTTTTT
d_gene: TRBD1; abundance: few; j_gene: TRBJ1-1; v_gene: TRBV6-5; CDR3aa: CASRGDRGANTEAFF; CDR3nt: TGTGCCAGCAGGGGGGACAGGGGAGCGAACACTGAAGCTTTCTTT
d_gene: NA; abundance: NA; j_gene: TRBJ1-1; v_gene: TRBV4-2; CDR3aa: CASSLMNTEAFF; CDR3nt: TGTGCCAGCAGCCTCATGAACACTGAAGCTTTCTTT
d_gene: NA; abundance: NA; j_gene: TRBJ1-2; v_gene: TRBV4-2; CDR3aa: CASSQDLTEGYGYTF; CDR3nt: TGTGCCAGCAGCCAAGATCTTACAGAGGGCTATGGCTACACCTTC
d_gene: TRBD2; abundance: NA; j_gene: TRBJ2-3; v_gene: TRBV19; CDR3aa: CASSPLAGGSTDTQYF; CDR3nt: TGTGCCAGTAGTCCTCTCGCGGGGGGGAGCACAGATACGCAGTATTTT
d_gene: TRBD1; abundance: NA; j_gene: TRBJ1-2; v_gene: TRBV7-9; CDR3aa: CASSTTGGAGYGYTF; CDR3nt: TGTGCCAGCAGCACAACAGGGGGTGCGGGCTATGGCTACACCTTC
d_gene: NA; abundance: few; j_gene: TRBJ2-6; v_gene: TRBV7-3; CDR3aa: CASSFPGSGANVLTF; CDR3nt: TGTGCCAGCAGCTTCCCGGGGTCTGGGGCCAACGTCCTGACTTTC
d_gene: TRBD1; abundance: once; j_gene: TRBJ2-3; v_gene: TRBV28; CDR3aa: CASSSVLWGQGGADTQYF; CDR3nt: TGTGCCAGCAGTTCCGTCTTATGGGGACAGGGTGGCGCAGATACGCAGTATTTT
d_gene: NA; abundance: NA; j_gene: TRBJ1-5; v_gene: TRBV3-1/TRBV3-2; CDR3aa: CASSRDIPTGFNQPQHF; CDR3nt: TGTGCCAGCAGCCGAGACATCCCAACGGGATTCAATCAGCCCCAGCATTTT
d_gene: TRBD1; abundance: NA; j_gene: TRBJ1-2; v_gene: TRBV6-2/TRBV6-3; CDR3aa: CASSYPTPGQGIGSNGYTF; CDR3nt: TGTGCCAGCAGTTACCCCACCCCGGGACAGGGGATAGGGTCGAATGGCTACACCTTC
d_gene: TRBD1; abundance: few; j_gene: TRBJ1-1; v_gene: TRBV5-1; CDR3aa: CASSSSQGLNTEAFF; CDR3nt: TGCGCCAGCAGCTCCTCACAGGGGTTGAACACTGAAGCTTTCTTT
d_gene: NA; abundance: NA; j_gene: TRBJ1-5; v_gene: TRBV19; CDR3aa: CASSIGFYSNQPQHF; CDR3nt: TGTGCCAGTAGTATAGGATTCTATAGCAATCAGCCCCAGCATTTT
d_gene: NA; abundance: NA; j_gene: TRBJ1-1; v_gene: TRBV5-5; CDR3aa: CASSLAVSKKEAFF; CDR3nt: TGTGCCAGCAGCTTGGCGGTCTCCAAAAAGGAAGCTTTCTTT
d_gene: NA; abundance: NA; j_gene: TRBJ2-7; v_gene: TRBV5-5; CDR3aa: CASSFLRGGIYEQYF; CDR3nt: TGTGCCAGCAGCTTCTTGCGGGGCGGTATCTACGAGCAGTACTTC
d_gene: TRBD2; abundance: once; j_gene: TRBJ2-1; v_gene: TRBV12-3/TRBV12-4; CDR3aa: CASRLGTSSEQFF; CDR3nt: TGTGCCAGCAGACTTGGGACTAGTAGTGAGCAGTTCTTC
d_gene: NA; abundance: NA; j_gene: TRBJ1-1; v_gene: TRBV27; CDR3aa: CASSPSTGKAFF; CDR3nt: TGTGCCAGCAGTCCTTCGACGGGGAAAGCTTTCTTT
d_gene: NA; abundance: few; j_gene: TRBJ1-6; v_gene: TRBV19; CDR3aa: CASSMVAGENSPLHF; CDR3nt: TGTGCCAGTAGTATGGTGGCAGGGGAGAATTCACCCCTCCACTTT
d_gene: NA; abundance: NA; j_gene: TRBJ2-5; v_gene: TRBV5-1; CDR3aa: CASSLAVSSETQYF; CDR3nt: TGCGCCAGCAGCTTGGCAGTCAGTTCAGAGACCCAGTACTTC
d_gene: NA; abundance: many; j_gene: TRBJ1-1; v_gene: TRBV30; CDR3aa: CAWSVDNPEPAFF; CDR3nt: TGTGCCTGGAGTGTAGACAATCCAGAACCGGCTTTCTTT
d_gene: TRBD1; abundance: few; j_gene: TRBJ1-5; v_gene: TRBV4-1; CDR3aa: CASSQEKGTELFSNQPQHF; CDR3nt: TGCGCCAGCAGCCAAGAGAAGGGGACAGAATTATTTAGCAATCAGCCCCAGCATTTT
d_gene: TRBD1; abundance: few; j_gene: TRBJ1-1; v_gene: TRBV18; CDR3aa: CASSQGQGAKTEAFF; CDR3nt: TGTGCCAGCTCACAGGGACAGGGGGCGAAAACTGAAGCTTTCTTT
d_gene: TRBD1; abundance: NA; j_gene: TRBJ2-5; v_gene: TRBV7-2; CDR3aa: CASSFLGTDQETQYF; CDR3nt: TGTGCCAGCAGCTTTCTCGGGACAGACCAAGAGACCCAGTACTTC
d_gene: NA; abundance: NA; j_gene: TRBJ2-3; v_gene: TRBV7-8; CDR3aa: CASSGTGSTDTQYF; CDR3nt: TGTGCCAGCAGCGGCACAGGGAGCACAGATACGCAGTATTTT
d_gene: TRBD2; abundance: NA; j_gene: TRBJ2-1; v_gene: TRBV5-1; CDR3aa: CASSSLAGGLANEQFF; CDR3nt: TGCGCCAGCAGCTCCCTAGCGGGGGGGCTGGCGAATGAGCAGTTCTTC
d_gene: NA; abundance: NA; j_gene: TRBJ1-4; v_gene: TRBV5-1; CDR3aa: CASSPHGTKSTQKLFF; CDR3nt: TGCGCCAGCAGCCCGCACGGGACAAAGTCCACGCAAAAACTGTTTTTT
d_gene: NA; abundance: NA; j_gene: TRBJ1-1; v_gene: TRBV11-2; CDR3aa: CASSLGAWNTEAFF; CDR3nt: TGTGCCAGCAGCTTGGGAGCGTGGAACACTGAAGCTTTCTTT
d_gene: TRBD1; abundance: NA; j_gene: TRBJ2-4; v_gene: TRBV5-1; CDR3aa: CASSPGQGVGIQYF; CDR3nt: TGCGCCAGCAGCCCTGGACAGGGGGTAGGCATTCAGTACTTC
d_gene: NA; abundance: NA; j_gene: TRBJ2-7; v_gene: TRBV4-1; CDR3aa: CASSDRYSAGQGGYEQYF; CDR3nt: TGCGCCAGCAGCGATAGATATTCCGCAGGGCAGGGTGGGTACGAGCAGTACTTC
d_gene: TRBD1; abundance: NA; j_gene: TRBJ1-4; v_gene: TRBV9; CDR3aa: CASSVRDRNEKLFF; CDR3nt: TGTGCCAGCAGCGTCCGGGACAGGAATGAAAAACTGTTTTTT
d_gene: TRBD1; abundance: NA; j_gene: TRBJ1-1; v_gene: TRBV12-5; CDR3aa: CASGLPRTGGEVSTEAFF; CDR3nt: TGTGCTAGTGGTTTGCCCCGGACAGGGGGAGAGGTTAGCACTGAAGCTTTCTTT
d_gene: NA; abundance: NA; j_gene: TRBJ2-7; v_gene: TRBV10-2; CDR3aa: CASSESNSYEQYF; CDR3nt: TGCGCCAGCAGTGAGTCGAACAGCTACGAGCAGTACTTC
d_gene: NA; abundance: NA; j_gene: TRBJ1-2; v_gene: TRBV6-1; CDR3aa: CASTLMGAYGYTF; CDR3nt: TGTGCCAGCACCCTAATGGGGGCCTATGGCTACACCTTC
d_gene: NA; abundance: NA; j_gene: TRBJ2-7; v_gene: TRBV19; CDR3aa: CASSSGPYYEQYF; CDR3nt: TGTGCCAGTAGTAGCGGTCCCTACTACGAGCAGTACTTC
d_gene: TRBD2; abundance: NA; j_gene: TRBJ2-5; v_gene: TRBV6-2/TRBV6-3; CDR3aa: CASSYKGGETQYF; CDR3nt: TGTGCCAGCAGTTACAAGGGAGGGGAGACCCAGTACTTC
d_gene: NA; abundance: NA; j_gene: TRBJ1-2; v_gene: TRBV7-9; CDR3aa: CASSLVTGQLYGYTF; CDR3nt: TGTGCCAGCAGCTTAGTTACGGGTCAACTCTATGGCTACACCTTC
d_gene: TRBD2; abundance: NA; j_gene: TRBJ2-5; v_gene: TRBV6-2/TRBV6-3; CDR3aa: CASSYSTTQRGGLQETQYF; CDR3nt: TGTGCCAGCAGTTATTCCACGACCCAGCGGGGGGGACTCCAAGAGACCCAGTACTTC
d_gene: TRBD2; abundance: NA; j_gene: TRBJ2-7; v_gene: TRBV5-5; CDR3aa: CASSTLTSGGSEQYF; CDR3nt: TGTGCCAGCAGCACCCTGACTAGCGGGGGTTCCGAGCAGTACTTC
d_gene: NA; abundance: NA; j_gene: TRBJ2-3; v_gene: TRBV28; CDR3aa: CASTSQGWGSDTQYF; CDR3nt: TGTGCCAGCACCTCCCAAGGGTGGGGCTCTGATACGCAGTATTTT
d_gene: TRBD1; abundance: NA; j_gene: TRBJ1-5; v_gene: TRBV7-9; CDR3aa: CASSRGQGRGSQPQHF; CDR3nt: TGTGCCAGCAGTAGGGGACAGGGGAGGGGGAGTCAGCCCCAGCATTTT
d_gene: TRBD1; abundance: NA; j_gene: TRBJ2-3; v_gene: TRBV9; CDR3aa: CASSLTGTGLTDTQYF; CDR3nt: TGTGCCAGCAGTTTAACCGGGACAGGGCTAACAGATACGCAGTATTTT
d_gene: NA; abundance: NA; j_gene: TRBJ1-6; v_gene: TRBV5-4; CDR3aa: CASSPTGNKNSPLHF; CDR3nt: TGTGCCAGCAGCCCCACGGGGAATAAGAATTCACCCCTCCACTTT
d_gene: NA; abundance: NA; j_gene: TRBJ1-2; v_gene: TRBV7-9; CDR3aa: CASSFGANQGNYGYTF; CDR3nt: TGTGCCAGCAGCTTTGGGGCAAACCAAGGGAACTATGGCTACACCTTC
d_gene: NA; abundance: NA; j_gene: TRBJ2-3; v_gene: TRBV4-3; CDR3aa: CASSQDRVGTDTQYF; CDR3nt: TGCGCCAGCAGCCAAGACAGGGTCGGCACAGATACGCAGTATTTT
d_gene: NA; abundance: NA; j_gene: TRBJ2-3; v_gene: TRBV11-2; CDR3aa: CASSPTGGASDTQYF; CDR3nt: TGTGCCAGCAGTCCTACCGGGGGAGCCTCAGATACGCAGTATTTT
d_gene: NA; abundance: NA; j_gene: TRBJ1-4; v_gene: TRBV6-6; CDR3aa: CASSSPGTPNEKLFF; CDR3nt: TGTGCCAGCAGTTCCCCAGGGACACCTAATGAAAAACTGTTTTTT
d_gene: NA; abundance: once; j_gene: TRBJ1-5; v_gene: TRBV12-3/TRBV12-4; CDR3aa: CASSFSTGLRHF; CDR3nt: TGTGCCAGCAGTTTTAGTACAGGGCTAAGGCATTTT
d_gene: TRBD2; abundance: NA; j_gene: TRBJ2-2; v_gene: TRBV20-1; CDR3aa: CSASLTSGGAGELFF; CDR3nt: TGCAGTGCTAGTCTGACTAGCGGGGGGGCCGGGGAGCTGTTTTTT
d_gene: NA; abundance: NA; j_gene: TRBJ1-5; v_gene: TRBV20-1; CDR3aa: CSASRGSDRNQPQHF; CDR3nt: TGCAGTGCTAGTAGGGGCTCAGATCGCAATCAGCCCCAGCATTTT
d_gene: TRBD1; abundance: NA; j_gene: TRBJ1-5; v_gene: TRBV6-4; CDR3aa: CASTRTGAYQPQHF; CDR3nt: TGTGCCAGCACCCGGACAGGGGCTTATCAGCCCCAGCATTTT
d_gene: NA; abundance: NA; j_gene: TRBJ1-2; v_gene: TRBV20-1; CDR3aa: CSASRGVGYGYTF; CDR3nt: TGCAGTGCTAGTAGGGGTGTTGGCTATGGCTACACCTTC